This T cell receptor (beta chain) is drawn from a study of blood T cell repertoires in COVID-19. Study at large: Italy, Spain and the United States were the sources of the convalescent and acute COVID-19 samples. T cells, B-cell-depleted T cells, or PBMCs provided the cDNA or gDNA that served as material.

In the original processing: Reference gene primer amplification gave estimated nucleated cell counts. Using immunoSEQ multiplex PCR, the repertoire was profiled, and TCRdb retains in-frame clones only, with some absent. The V and J calls and clone size are taken from that table; D and trimming were inferred from the DNA. The table lists a few hundred thousand clones, 75% to 85% of them singletons. Per the germline V gene, CDR1 is WSHSY and CDR2 is SAAADI. This CDR3 comprises 14 residues. V lost 5 bases, J lost 1 base, and 10 bases lay in between. The source is a woman aged 40 to 50 who had recovered from COVID-19. The sequenced sample consisted of peripheral blood. V gene TRBV10-2 combines with J gene TRBJ2-3, with a tentative D call TRBD1 (6 bases). The CDR3 reads CASSRDTRTDTQYF. The CDR3 DNA reads as TGCGCCAGCAGTAGGGACACTCGCACAGATACGCAGTATTTT.